The 30 T cell receptor beta chains reported below all come from one sample, sequenced in a study of T cell responses to AZD1222 COVID-19 vaccine. This table comes from immunoSEQ multiplex PCR, and its TCRdb copy is limited to in-frame clones, with some not included. This table holds about 90,000 clones, roughly 89% found once. This sample comprised peripheral blood, obtained on day 0 of MenACWY control vaccination. The source is an adult in good health.

The chain combines TRBV5-6 with TRBJ1-3, with D tentatively TRBD1 (5 bases). The CDR3 is made up of 16 amino acids. Germline V gene sequence: CDR1 SGHDT, CDR2 YYEEEE. V lost 4 bases and J 0 bases, leaving 14 bases between the germline ends. CDR3 coding DNA: TGTGCCAGCAGCCCGGGGGTGGGGAGCTCTGGAAACACCATATATTTT. Its translation: CASSPGVGSSGNTIYF. Variable domain in full (rest from reference TRBV5-6 and TRBJ1-3): DAGVTQSPTHLIKTRGQQVTLRCSPKSGHDTVSWYQQALGQGPQFIFQYYEEEERQRGNFPDRFSGHQFPNYSSELNVNALLLGDSALYLCASSPGVGSSGNTIYFGEGSWLTVV.

V and J are TRBV5-1 and TRBJ2-5; no firm D call. The CDR3 extends over 15 amino acids. The V gene lost 0 bases and the J gene lost 1 base, with 10 bases spanning the gap. Germline V gene lookup returns CDR1 SGHRS and CDR2 YFSETQ. As DNA, the CDR3 is TGCGCCAGCAGCTTGGAGCCCCTATCCCAAGAGACCCAGTACTTC. Its translation is CASSLEPLSQETQYF.

In the case of this clone: This sample also contains other DNA sequences that code for the same CDR3. The V call is TRBV7-2, the J call TRBJ2-2; D is ambiguous. Trimming cost V 1 base and J 6 bases, with 9 bases left between them. Germline V gene lookup returns CDR1 SGHTA and CDR2 FQGNSA. The CDR3 covers 14 residues. This chain's CDR3 is CASSLVGGPGELFF. The CDR3 DNA sequence: TGTGCCAGCAGCTTAGTGGGCGGCCCCGGGGAGCTGTTTTTT.

This clone was detected once. The V call is TRBV18, the J call TRBJ2-1, with 10 positions matching TRBD2. Germline V gene data show CDR1 as KGHSH and CDR2 as LQKENI. Trimming removed 2 bases from V and 9 bases from J; junction bases left unmatched: 4. The CDR3 has 14 amino acids. CDR3 region: CASSPASGRGEQFF. CDR3 coding DNA: TGTGCCAGCTCACCAGCTAGCGGGAGAGGTGAGCAGTTCTTC.

The V call is TRBV3-1 (or the pseudogene TRBV3-2), the J call TRBJ1-5; weak D call: TRBD1 (6 bases). Trimming took off 0 bases at V and 1 base at J, with 13 bases between the two ends. In germline, CDR1 is LGHDT, CDR2 YNNKEL (reference sequence). This CDR3 spans 17 amino acids. CDR3 nucleotides: TGTGCCAGCAGCCAAGAATTCGCAGGGGCAAGCAATCAGCCCCAGCATTTT. This sequence encodes CASSQEFAGASNQPQHF.

This sequence joins TRBV7-2 and TRBJ1-4; D perhaps matches TRBD1 (6 bases). The CDR3 extends over 14 amino acids. Trimming left V 5 bases short and J 9 bases short, with 16 bases between. CDR1 is SGHTA, CDR2 FQGNSA, per germline. The CDR3 nucleotides read TGTGCCAGCAGCCAGGGCAGGGGTTCTAAAAAACTGTTTTTT. It yields the protein CASSQGRGSKKLFF.

The rearrangement joins TRBV29-1 to TRBJ2-2; 14 nucleotides line up with TRBD2. V trimming: 4 bases; J trimming: 4 bases; junction bases outside the gene matches: 5. This CDR3 is built from 16 residues. Germline V CDR1 and CDR2: SQVTM, ANQGSEA. This CDR3 is CSVGGLAGEITGELFF. CDR3 DNA: TGCAGCGTTGGGGGACTAGCGGGAGAGATCACCGGGGAGCTGTTTTTT.

The genes are TRBV6-5 and TRBJ1-1; D is uncertain. This CDR3 spans 11 amino acids. Germline V gene lookup returns CDR1 MNHEY and CDR2 SVGAGI. V gave up 7 bases and J gave up 3 bases, with 6 bases separating them. The CDR3 is CASIRDTEAFF. The CDR3 DNA sequence: TGTGCCAGCATCCGAGACACTGAAGCTTTCTTT.

The V and J genes are TRBV29-1 and TRBJ1-1, with D possibly matching TRBD1 (5 bases). The germline gives CDR1 SQVTM, CDR2 ANQGSEA. The V gene lost 6 bases and the J gene lost 4 bases, with 15 bases spanning the gap. This CDR3 has 13 residues. Written as DNA, the CDR3 is TGCAGCGTCACTCGGGGGGAAGGCACTGAAGCTTTCTTT. Translated, it gives CSVTRGEGTEAFF.

The chain employs TRBV27 and TRBJ2-3; perhaps TRBD2 as D (6 bases). The CDR3 consists of 16 residues. Looked up from germline, CDR1 is MNHEY and CDR2 is SMNVEV (reference sequence). V was trimmed by 5 bases and J by 0 bases, leaving 15 bases between them. CDR3 in amino acids: CASSPELATSTDTQYF. For the CDR3, the DNA is TGTGCCAGCAGTCCGGAGCTAGCGACAAGCACAGATACGCAGTATTTT.

CDR3 bases: TGTGCCAGCAGTAGGAGCTCCTATAATTCACCCCTCCACTTT. As protein: CASSRSSYNSPLHF. The chain uses TRBV28 and TRBJ1-6; D gene ambiguous. The germline V and J ends were trimmed by 5 bases and 0 bases, with 5 bases remaining between them. Germline loops: CDR1 MDHEN, CDR2 SYDVKM. This CDR3 has 14 amino acids.

This chain joins TRBV4-2 and TRBJ1-4; 9 bases are shared with TRBD1. Germline CDR1 is LGHNA and CDR2 is YNFKEQ. With V trimmed by 1 base and J by 5 bases, 8 bases remained unmatched. The CDR3 sequence is 17 residues long. CDR3 sequence reads: CASSQARTGTGNEKLFF. The CDR3 bases are TGTGCCAGCAGCCAAGCCCGGACCGGGACAGGGAATGAAAAACTGTTTTTT.

This rearrangement joins TRBV6-5 to TRBJ1-2, with 7 nucleotides matching TRBD1. The V gene's germline CDR1 is MNHEY and CDR2 SVGAGI. The J segment lost 7 bases and the V segment lost 8 bases, leaving 16 bases of the junction unmatched. CDR3 size: 15 residues. The CDR3 is CASWTAQGSYGGYTF. In DNA, the CDR3 is TGTGCCAGCTGGACGGCACAGGGGAGTTACGGTGGCTACACCTTC.

The rearrangement uses TRBV24-1 and TRBJ2-1; D gene unclear. Germline values: CDR1 KGHDR, CDR2 SFDVKD. Between the trimmed V and J ends, which lost 4 bases and 0 bases, there was a span of 9 bases. This CDR3 has 15 residues. CDR3: CATSDPMSSYNEQFF. The CDR3 DNA is TGTGCCACCAGTGACCCCATGAGCTCCTACAATGAGCAGTTCTTC.

The rearrangement joins TRBV7-8 to TRBJ1-1; D gene uncertain. Germline V CDR1 and CDR2: SGHVS, FQNEAQ. Trimming removed 4 bases at V and 7 bases at J, with 7 bases between. This CDR3 comprises 11 residues. CDR3 in amino acids: CASSSGNEAFF. The CDR3 coding sequence is TGTGCCAGCAGCTCAGGTAATGAAGCTTTCTTT. The complete variable domain, with remaining parts taken from reference TRBV7-8 and TRBJ1-1, reads GAGVSQSPRYKVAKRGQDVALRCDPISGHVSLFWYQQALGQGPEFLTYFQNEAQLDKSGLPSDRFFAERPEGSVSTLKIQRTQQEDSAVYLCASSSGNEAFFGQGTRLTVV.

In this sample, this clone turned up once. The V gene is TRBV20-1, the J gene TRBJ2-2; D remains ambiguous. Germline CDR1 is DFQATT and CDR2 is SNEGSKA (reference sequence). The V and J ends lost 3 bases and 6 bases respectively, with 8 bases between them. The CDR3 runs 12 residues. CDR3 DNA: TGCAGTGCTAGTTTGGCGGCCGGGGAGCTGTTTTTT. Translating gives CSASLAAGELFF.

The V call is TRBV6-1, the J call TRBJ1-2; D is perhaps TRBD1 (6 bases). The CDR3 has 13 amino acids. The germline gives CDR1 MNHNS, CDR2 SASEGT. Trimming stripped 1 base from V and 4 bases from J, with 7 bases between. The CDR3 is CASSEGTAYGYTF. The DNA of the CDR3 is TGTGCCAGCAGTGAAGGGACAGCCTATGGCTACACCTTC.

The chain links TRBV7-2 to TRBJ1-1, with 9 bases that match TRBD1. There are 14 residues in the CDR3. Germline lookup yields CDR1 SGHTA and CDR2 FQGNSA. J lost 4 bases, V lost 5 bases, and 5 bases had no gene match. CDR3 sequence: CASSIGTGPTEAFF. For the CDR3, the DNA is TGTGCCAGCAGCATCGGGACAGGGCCCACTGAAGCTTTCTTT.

The chain links TRBV6-2 or TRBV6-3 to TRBJ2-5; D is tentatively TRBD1 or TRBD2 (5 bases each). Deletions cut 6 bases from V and 7 bases from J, with 12 bases between. Germline CDR1 reads MNHEY; CDR2 reads SVGEGT. The CDR3 runs to 12 residues. CDR3 in amino acids: CASSGAPVTQYF. The CDR3 nucleotides are TGTGCCAGCAGCGGGGCGCCGGTGACCCAGTACTTC.

The V call is TRBV7-2, the J call TRBJ1-3; D ambiguous. Trimming stripped 1 base from V and 0 bases from J, with 7 bases between. Germline CDR1 SGHTA, CDR2 FQGNSA. This CDR3 contains 15 residues. The CDR3 DNA follows: TGTGCCAGCAGCTTAGAGGCAGTCTCTGGAAACACCATATATTTT. Encoded protein: CASSLEAVSGNTIYF.

The chain carries TRBV18 and TRBJ2-7, with D hard to call. The V gene's germline CDR1 is KGHSH and CDR2 LQKENI. The CDR3 loop spans 13 amino acids. With 5 bases removed from V and 5 bases from J, the gap between germline ends came to 13 bases. CDR3 protein: CASSSLPNHEQYF. The CDR3 DNA is TGTGCCAGCTCAAGTCTGCCAAACCACGAGCAGTACTTC. Complete variable domain (other parts from reference TRBV18 and TRBJ2-7): NAGVMQNPRHLVRRRGQEARLRCSPMKGHSHVYWYRQLPEEGLKFMVYLQKENIIDESGMPKERFSAEFPKEGPSILRIQQVVRGDSAAYFCASSSLPNHEQYFGPGTRLTVT.

The chain employs TRBV7-9 and TRBJ2-6; D unclear. This CDR3 is built from 15 residues. Germline CDR1 SEHNR, CDR2 FQNEAQ (reference sequence). Trimming cost V 5 bases and J 3 bases, with 11 bases left between them. CDR3 nucleotides: TGTGCCAGCAGCCTCTGGACGGATGGGGCCAACGTCCTGACTTTC. Protein sequence: CASSLWTDGANVLTF.

V is TRBV7-2 and J is TRBJ2-7, with 11 nucleotides matching TRBD2. The CDR3 has 15 amino acids. After removal of 4 bases from V and 5 bases from J, the junction contained 7 bases not matched to a gene. Germline V lookup: CDR1 SGHTA, CDR2 FQGNSA. DNA of the CDR3: TGTGCCAGCAGCTCGAGACTAGCGGGGAGTCACGAGCAGTACTTC. Translating gives CASSSRLAGSHEQYF.

The rearrangement joins TRBV12-3 or TRBV12-4 to TRBJ2-1, with D possibly TRBD1 on 5 matching bases. Trimming took off 1 base at V and 6 bases at J, with 7 bases between the two ends. The CDR3 length is 13 residues. CDR3 DNA sequence: TGTGCCAGCAGTTTAGGTAGGGGCAATGAGCAGTTCTTC. Encoded protein: CASSLGRGNEQFF.

This rearrangement joins TRBV7-2 to TRBJ1-1; D is unclear. The germline V gene encodes CDR1 SGHTA and CDR2 FQGNSA. This CDR3 has 14 residues. Trimming stripped 2 bases from V and 4 bases from J, with 11 bases between. CDR3 in amino acids: CASSLQAPGTEAFF. CDR3 DNA sequence: TGTGCCAGCAGCTTACAGGCTCCGGGCACTGAAGCTTTCTTT.

This clone has just one count. This chain links TRBV7-3 with TRBJ1-3; no firm D call. CDR1 is SGHTA and CDR2 is FQGTGA in the germline V gene. With 5 bases removed from V and 3 bases from J, the gap between germline ends came to 8 bases. There are 13 residues in the CDR3. The chain's CDR3 is CASSPLNGNTIYF. The CDR3 bases are TGTGCCAGCAGCCCTCTGAATGGAAACACCATATATTTT.

V and J are TRBV6-2 or TRBV6-3 and TRBJ2-3, with 10 bases that match TRBD1. With V trimmed by 1 base and J by 2 bases, 9 bases remained unmatched. This CDR3 spans 18 amino acids. Germline V gene data show CDR1 as MNHEY and CDR2 as SVGEGT. The CDR3 is CASSYLSGTGVFTDTQYF. The CDR3 nucleotides are TGTGCCAGCAGTTACTTATCCGGGACAGGGGTCTTCACAGATACGCAGTATTTT.

The rearrangement uses TRBV19 and TRBJ2-3, with 9 bases that match TRBD2. The CDR3 runs to 15 residues. J lost 1 base, V lost 5 bases, and 4 bases had no gene match. Germline V gene lookup returns CDR1 LNHDA and CDR2 SQIVND (reference sequence). CDR3: CASSLRLAGTDTQYF. In DNA, the CDR3 is TGTGCCAGTAGTTTACGACTAGCGGGCACAGATACGCAGTATTTT.

The chain combines TRBV15 with TRBJ2-5; the D gene could be TRBD1 or TRBD2 (5 bases each). The length of the CDR3 is 15 residues. Trimming left V 5 bases short and J 5 bases short, with 18 bases between. Germline V lookup: CDR1 LNHNV, CDR2 YYDKDF (reference sequence). This CDR3 reads CATSGPSTGRETQYF. CDR3 in DNA: TGTGCCACCAGCGGACCCTCGACGGGGCGGGAGACCCAGTACTTC.

The rearrangement joins TRBV29-1 to TRBJ2-7; the D is unclear. V was cut by 0 bases and J by 8 bases, with 8 bases left in between. This CDR3 region has 11 residues. CDR1 and CDR2 from the germline V gene are SQVTM and ANQGSEA. CDR3 DNA: TGCAGCGTTGAAGACTCCTGGCAGCAGTACTTC. Residues: CSVEDSWQQYF.